These 8 T cell receptor beta chains came from one sample sequenced in a study of T cell clones after liver transplantation. Assay used: immunoSEQ multiplex PCR; TCRdb lists only in-frame clones, some missing. The profile shows 45,000 to 60,000 clones, 60% to 80% of them singletons. Source: CD4+ T cells from blood, taken at the 22-month timepoint. These receptors all stem from a human patient who received a liver transplant. These T cells may partly come from the graft donor.

CDR3 coding DNA: TGTGCCAGCAGTCCCCCGGGGTCCCATGGCTACACCTTC. This codes for CASSPPGSHGYTF. This chain connects TRBV28 to TRBJ1-2; D is unresolved. In germline, CDR1 is MDHEN, CDR2 SYDVKM. V dropped 5 bases and J dropped 6 bases, with 13 bases sitting between them. CDR3 length: 13 amino acids.

The chain joins TRBV27 to TRBJ1-2; D is unclear. CDR3 length: 16 amino acids. Per germline, CDR1 MNHEY and CDR2 SMNVEV (reference sequence). V shed 5 bases and J shed 7 bases, with 23 bases lying between them. This CDR3 is CASSRAGSLLGSGYTF. The CDR3 nucleotides read TGTGCCAGCAGTCGTGCCGGGAGTCTCCTTGGGTCTGGCTACACCTTC.

V gene TRBV27 combines with J gene TRBJ1-1; tentative D call: TRBD1 (5 bases). The CDR3 covers 13 residues. Per germline, CDR1 MNHEY and CDR2 SMNVEV (reference sequence). V lost 3 bases and J 4 bases, leaving 9 bases between the germline ends. Here the CDR3 DNA reads TGTGCCAGCAGTTTCCGGGGGACCACTGAAGCTTTCTTT. This codes for CASSFRGTTEAFF.

The V and J genes are TRBV5-6 and TRBJ1-2; no definite D call. CDR3 size: 13 residues. Germline V gene sequence: CDR1 SGHDT, CDR2 YYEEEE. The V and J ends lost 0 bases and 7 bases respectively, with 10 bases between them. The DNA of the CDR3 is TGTGCCAGCAGCTTGGCGGGAATCGGTGGCTACACCTTC. It translates to CASSLAGIGGYTF.

This clone was detected once. CDR3 sequence: CSERHEETQYF. In DNA form, the CDR3 reads TGCAGCGAGCGGCACGAAGAGACCCAGTACTTC. This chain joins TRBV29-1 and TRBJ2-5; tentatively, D is TRBD2 (5 bases). The CDR3 consists of 11 residues. Germline CDR1 SQVTM, CDR2 ANQGSEA. The germline V and J ends were trimmed by 7 bases and 3 bases, with 9 bases remaining between them.

V usage is TRBV18 and J usage is TRBJ1-6; maybe TRBD1 (6 bases). The V end lost 6 bases, the J end lost 6 bases, and 15 bases lay between the germline ends. The CDR3 covers 15 residues. Germline CDR1 reads KGHSH; CDR2 reads LQKENI. In nucleotides, the CDR3 is TGTGCCAGCTCCCAACAGGGTGGAAGTAATTCACCCCTCCACTTT. This encodes CASSQQGGSNSPLHF.

The gene calls are TRBV28 and TRBJ2-1, with D possibly matching TRBD1 (6 bases). This CDR3 has 13 amino acids. Trimming took off 5 bases at V and 10 bases at J, with 15 bases between the two ends. Per the germline V gene, CDR1 is MDHEN and CDR2 is SYDVKM. DNA for the CDR3: TGTGCCAGCAGTCCCACTGACAGGAGGGAGCAGTTCTTC. It is translated as CASSPTDRREQFF.

The chain couples TRBV27 to TRBJ1-3; a weak D match, TRBD1 (5 bases). From germline, CDR1 is MNHEY and CDR2 SMNVEV (reference sequence). V lost 3 bases, J lost 1 base, and 7 bases lay in between. The CDR3 has 14 amino acids. The CDR3 sequence is CASSLEGSGNTIYF. The CDR3 DNA reads as TGTGCCAGCAGTTTGGAGGGGTCTGGAAACACCATATATTTT.